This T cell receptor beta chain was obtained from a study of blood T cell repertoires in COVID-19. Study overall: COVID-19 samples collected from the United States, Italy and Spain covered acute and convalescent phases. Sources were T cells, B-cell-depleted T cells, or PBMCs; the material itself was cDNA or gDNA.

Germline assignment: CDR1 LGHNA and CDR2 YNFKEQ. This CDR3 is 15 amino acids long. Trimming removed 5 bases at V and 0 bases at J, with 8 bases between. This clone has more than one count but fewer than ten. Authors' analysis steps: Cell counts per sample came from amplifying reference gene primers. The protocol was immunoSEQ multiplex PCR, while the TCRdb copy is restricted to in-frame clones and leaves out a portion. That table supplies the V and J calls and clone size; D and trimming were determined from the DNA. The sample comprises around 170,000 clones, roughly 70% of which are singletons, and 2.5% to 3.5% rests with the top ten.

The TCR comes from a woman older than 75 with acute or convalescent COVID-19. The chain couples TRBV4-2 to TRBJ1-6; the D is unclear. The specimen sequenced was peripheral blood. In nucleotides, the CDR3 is TGTGCCAGCAGCGGAACTAGCTCCTATAATTCACCCCTCCACTTT. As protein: CASSGTSSYNSPLHF.